The 6 T cell receptor beta chains reported below all come from one sample, sequenced in a study of T cells after somatic rescue of genetic block (TCRdb year 2020). The library was generated by the immunoSEQ multiplex PCR assay. Here the immuneACCESS table is served through TCRdb, limited to in-frame sequences with V and J called. Missing clones are a known gap in these copies; in checked studies unresolved V genes cover under half, and the rest lacks a known reason. The sample table shows roughly 14,000 clones, and around 70% are seen once. The ten largest make up approximately 15% of the sample. The sample comprised peripheral blood mononuclear cells (PBMCs). The receptors were sampled from a boy between 10 and 17 years old.

This clone was seen only once. The gene calls are TRBV28 and TRBJ2-3; 7 nucleotides align to TRBD1. The CDR3 has 15 amino acids. Germline CDR1 and CDR2: MDHEN and SYDVKM. Losses at the gene ends were 6 bases for V and 0 bases for J; bases not matched to a gene: 6. The CDR3 sequence: CASSPQGDSTDTQYF. CDR3 bases: TGTGCCAGCAGCCCCCAGGGGGATAGCACAGATACGCAGTATTTT. The complete variable domain, with remaining parts taken from reference TRBV28 and TRBJ2-3, reads DVKVTQSSRYLVKRTGEKVFLECVQDMDHENMFWYRQDPGLGLRLIYFSYDVKMKEKGDIPEGYSVSREKKERFSLILESASTNQTSMYLCASSPQGDSTDTQYFGPGTRLTVL.

This clone showed up just a few times. The V call is TRBV6-5, the J call TRBJ2-3; D uncertain. V lost 2 bases, J lost 5 bases, and 17 bases lay in between. The germline gives CDR1 MNHEY, CDR2 SVGAGI. The CDR3 extends over 16 amino acids. The CDR3 loop is CASSYGMALGGDTQYF. In nucleotides, the CDR3 is TGTGCCAGCAGTTACGGGATGGCGCTAGGCGGAGATACGCAGTATTTT.

The chain employs TRBV9 and TRBJ2-3; D is perhaps TRBD2 (5 bases). This CDR3 contains 15 residues. Germline V gives CDR1 SGDLS, CDR2 YYNGEE. The ends were cut back, 7 bases at V and 1 base at J, with 16 bases in the middle. CDR3 sequence: CASGSGGARTDTQYF. The CDR3 region has the DNA TGTGCCAGCGGTAGTGGAGGAGCCCGCACAGATACGCAGTATTTT.

V is TRBV5-1 and J is TRBJ1-3, with 8 bases aligning to TRBD1. The CDR3 spans 16 residues. Trimming at V came to 0 bases and at J to 0 bases, leaving 2 bases not matched to a gene. Germline CDR1 reads SGHRS; CDR2 reads YFSETQ. CDR3 coding DNA: TGCGCCAGCAGCTTGGGGACAGGGCCCTCTGGAAACACCATATATTTT. It codes for CASSLGTGPSGNTIYF.

V is TRBV5-6 and J is TRBJ2-1, with 7 bases aligning to TRBD1. The CDR3 sequence is 15 residues long. Germline V lookup: CDR1 SGHDT, CDR2 YYEEEE. J was trimmed by 0 bases and V by 3 bases; bases with no gene match: 3. CDR3 in DNA: TGTGCCAGCAGCTACGGGACAGTCTCCTACAATGAGCAGTTCTTC. Amino acids: CASSYGTVSYNEQFF.

The chain carries TRBV5-1 and TRBJ2-7; TRBD1 agrees at 10 bases. The CDR3 has 19 residues. Trimming took 1 base from V and 3 from J; bases not matched to a gene: 16. Germline-derived CDR1 and CDR2 are SGHRS and YFSETQ. CDR3 region: CASSLTSGTGASPHYEQYF. CDR3 DNA sequence: TGCGCCAGCAGCTTGACCTCCGGGACAGGGGCCTCCCCTCACTACGAGCAGTACTTC.